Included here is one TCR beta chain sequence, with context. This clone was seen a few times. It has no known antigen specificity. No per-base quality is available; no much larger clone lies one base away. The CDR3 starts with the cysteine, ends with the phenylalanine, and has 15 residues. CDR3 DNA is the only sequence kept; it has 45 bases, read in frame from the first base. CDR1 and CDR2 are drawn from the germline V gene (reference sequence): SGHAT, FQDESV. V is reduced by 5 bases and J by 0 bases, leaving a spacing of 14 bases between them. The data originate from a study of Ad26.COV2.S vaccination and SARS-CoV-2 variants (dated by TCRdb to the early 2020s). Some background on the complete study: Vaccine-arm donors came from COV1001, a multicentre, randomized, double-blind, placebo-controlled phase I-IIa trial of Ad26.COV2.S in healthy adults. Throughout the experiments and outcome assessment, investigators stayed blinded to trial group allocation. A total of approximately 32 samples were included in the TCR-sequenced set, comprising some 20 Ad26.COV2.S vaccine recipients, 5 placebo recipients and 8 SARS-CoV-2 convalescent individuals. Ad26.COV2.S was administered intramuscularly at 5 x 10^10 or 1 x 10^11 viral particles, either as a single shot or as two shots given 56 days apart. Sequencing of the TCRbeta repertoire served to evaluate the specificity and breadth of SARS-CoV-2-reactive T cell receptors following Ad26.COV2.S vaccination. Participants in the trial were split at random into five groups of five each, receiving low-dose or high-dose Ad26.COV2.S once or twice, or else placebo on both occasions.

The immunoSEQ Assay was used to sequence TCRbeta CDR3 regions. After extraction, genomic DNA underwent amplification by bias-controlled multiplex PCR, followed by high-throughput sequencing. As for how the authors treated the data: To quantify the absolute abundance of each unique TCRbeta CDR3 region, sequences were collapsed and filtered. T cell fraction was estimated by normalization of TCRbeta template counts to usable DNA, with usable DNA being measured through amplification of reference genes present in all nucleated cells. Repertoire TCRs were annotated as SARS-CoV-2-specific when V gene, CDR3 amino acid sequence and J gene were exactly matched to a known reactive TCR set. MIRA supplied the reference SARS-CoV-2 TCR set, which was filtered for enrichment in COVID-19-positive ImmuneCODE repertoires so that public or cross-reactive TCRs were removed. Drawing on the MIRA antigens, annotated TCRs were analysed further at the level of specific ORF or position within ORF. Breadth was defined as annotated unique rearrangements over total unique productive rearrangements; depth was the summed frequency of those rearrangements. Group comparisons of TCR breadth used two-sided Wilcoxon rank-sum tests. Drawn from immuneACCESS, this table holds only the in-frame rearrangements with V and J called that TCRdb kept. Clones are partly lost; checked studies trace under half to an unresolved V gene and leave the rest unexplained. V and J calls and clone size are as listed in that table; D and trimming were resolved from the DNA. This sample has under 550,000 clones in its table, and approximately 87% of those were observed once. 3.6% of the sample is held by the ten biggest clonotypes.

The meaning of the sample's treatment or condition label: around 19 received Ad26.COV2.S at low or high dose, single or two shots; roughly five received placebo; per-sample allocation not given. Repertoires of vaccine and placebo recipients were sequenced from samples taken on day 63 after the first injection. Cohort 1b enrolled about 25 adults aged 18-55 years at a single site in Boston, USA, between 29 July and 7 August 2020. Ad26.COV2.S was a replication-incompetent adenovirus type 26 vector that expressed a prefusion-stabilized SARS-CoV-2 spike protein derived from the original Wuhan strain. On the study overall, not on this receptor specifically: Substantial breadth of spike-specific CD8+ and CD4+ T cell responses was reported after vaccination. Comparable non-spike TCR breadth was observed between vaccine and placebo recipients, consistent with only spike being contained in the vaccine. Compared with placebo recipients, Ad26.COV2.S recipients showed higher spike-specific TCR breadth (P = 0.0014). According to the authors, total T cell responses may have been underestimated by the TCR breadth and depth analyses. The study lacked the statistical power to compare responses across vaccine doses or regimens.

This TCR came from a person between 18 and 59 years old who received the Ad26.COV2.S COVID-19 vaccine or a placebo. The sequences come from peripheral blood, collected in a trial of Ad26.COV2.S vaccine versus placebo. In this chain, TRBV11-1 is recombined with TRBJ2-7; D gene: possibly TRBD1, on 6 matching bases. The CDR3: CASSARDISSYEQYF. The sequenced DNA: TGTGCCAGCAGCGCTAGGGACATTAGCTCCTACGAGCAGTACTTC.